Each of the 13 T cell receptor beta chains below was sequenced from the same sample in a study of spatial heterogeneity in lung cancer. In TCRdb, the 5' RACE reads were re-called with MiXCR into one record per CDR3 protein. The table lists tens of thousands of distinct CDR3 sequences, 7.5% to 8% of them singletons. The time point here: sample taken at primary tumor resection. Sequenced here: PBMCs, sampled at surgery. These receptors were obtained from a male donor with early-stage non-small cell lung cancer.

CDR3 DNA sequence: TGCGCCAGCAGCCCGAGTAGCCAGACAGGGTGGGGTGAAAAACTGTTTTTT. This translates into CASSPSSQTGWGEKLFF. The chain has TRBV5-1 and TRBJ1-4, with TRBD1 matching over 7 bases. V lost 4 bases to trimming and J lost 7 bases; unmatched junction nucleotides: 16. CDR3 length equals 17 residues. Germline CDR1 reads SGHRS; CDR2 reads YFSETQ.

This clonotype has just a few counts. The V gene is TRBV6-2 or TRBV6-3, the J gene TRBJ2-3; no clear D. Looked up from germline, CDR1 is MNHEY and CDR2 is SVGEGT. CDR3 length equals 14 residues. Trimming stripped 2 bases from V and 1 base from J, with 7 bases between. CDR3 residues: CASSYNAGTDTQYF. The CDR3 DNA follows: TGTGCCAGCAGTTACAACGCGGGCACAGATACGCAGTATTTT.

This clonotype occurred a few times. V is TRBV6-2 or TRBV6-3 and J is TRBJ2-3; possible D gene TRBD1, 5 bases. CDR3 length equals 14 residues. The germline V gene has CDR1 MNHEY and CDR2 SVGEGT. Trimming cost V 6 bases and J 2 bases, with 12 bases left between them. CDR3 region: CASSPDTFTDTQYF. The CDR3 DNA reads as TGTGCCAGCAGCCCGGACACCTTCACAGATACGCAGTATTTT.

This clonotype has ten or more counts. V and J are TRBV5-4 and TRBJ1-2; no definite D call. The CDR3 is 14 residues long. V lost 4 bases, J lost 4 bases, and 14 bases lay in between. From germline, CDR1 is SGHNT and CDR2 YYREEE (reference sequence). The CDR3 loop is CASSPRAGAYGYTF. The CDR3 DNA sequence: TGTGCCAGCAGCCCCCGGGCCGGAGCCTATGGCTACACCTTC.

This clonotype is large by share. The rearrangement uses TRBV4-1 and TRBJ1-1; unclear D gene. Trimming left V 0 bases short and J 5 bases short, with 10 bases between. This CDR3 region has 14 residues. CDR1 and CDR2 (germline): MGHRA, YSYEKL. Here the CDR3 DNA reads TGCGCCAGCAGCCAAGAGACGGCCTGGACTGAAGCTTTCTTT. Translation: CASSQETAWTEAFF.

This clonotype was counted ten times or more. The J gene is TRBJ2-1, the V gene TRBV2, with 8 positions matching TRBD2. The J segment lost 4 bases and the V segment lost 7 bases, leaving 9 bases of the junction unmatched. From germline, CDR1 is SNHLY and CDR2 FYNNEI. The CDR3 consists of 15 residues. CDR3 loop: CASIVSGRKYNEQFF. CDR3 nucleotide sequence: TGTGCCAGCATAGTCAGCGGGAGAAAGTACAATGAGCAGTTCTTC.

Note on this clonotype: The junction departs from the called germline gene at one end, perhaps through a read error. The chain employs TRBV11-2 and TRBJ2-1; possibly TRBD1 for D (6 bases). The V gene's germline CDR1 is SGHAT and CDR2 FQNNGV. The CDR3 contains 16 residues. The DNA for the CDR3 is TGTGCTAGCAGCTTAGGTTATGCTAGCCCCCTAGGGGGGCAGTTCTTC. Residues: CASSLGYASPLGGQFF.

This clonotype was detected ten times or more. The V gene is TRBV6-6, the J gene TRBJ1-1, with unresolved D. V lost 0 bases to trimming and J lost 11 bases, with 7 bases between them. CDR3 length: 11 residues. The germline V gene encodes CDR1 MNHNY and CDR2 SVGAGI (reference sequence). In nucleotides, the CDR3 is TGTGCCAGCAGTTACTCGTTATTGGCTTTCTTT. Amino acids: CASSYSLLAFF.

The V and J genes are TRBV11-2 and TRBJ2-2; D gene uncertain. V lost 1 base, J lost 6 bases, and 9 bases lay in between. The germline CDR1 and CDR2 sequences are SGHAT and FQNNGV. The CDR3 is made up of 14 amino acids. In DNA, the CDR3 is TGTGCCAGCAGCTTAGGTTCGCTCCCCGGGGAGCTGTTTTTT. This encodes CASSLGSLPGELFF.

There are many counts of this clonotype. This chain connects TRBV3-1 to TRBJ1-1; TRBD1 is a possible D gene (6 bases). Trimming left V 4 bases short and J 7 bases short, with 13 bases between. This CDR3 contains 13 residues. Germline CDR1 and CDR2: LGHDT and YNNKEL (reference sequence). In DNA, the CDR3 is TGTGCCAGCAGCCTCGCAGGGGCGCGTGAAGCTTTCTTT. Protein: CASSLAGAREAFF.

This clonotype occurred a few times. The rearrangement uses TRBV12-3 or TRBV12-4 and TRBJ1-1; 7 bases map to TRBD1. V shed 7 bases, J shed 0 bases, and the junction held 8 bases outside the gene matches. CDR3 length equals 15 residues. This CDR3 is CASNRGGSMNTEAFF. In nucleotides, the CDR3 is TGTGCCAGCAACCGAGGGGGCTCCATGAACACTGAAGCTTTCTTT.

This clonotype was counted ten times or more. The CDR3 region has the DNA TGTGCCAGCAGCTTAGCGTCGGGGAAAGAGCAGTTCTTC. Its protein product is CASSLASGKEQFF. J is TRBJ2-1 and V is TRBV7-6, with D perhaps matching TRBD2 (5 bases). Trimming stripped 0 bases from V and 10 bases from J, with 10 bases between. CDR3 length: 13 amino acids. Germline V gene data show CDR1 as SGHVS and CDR2 as FNYEAQ.

This clonotype has a handful of counts. The chain links TRBV7-3 to TRBJ2-1, with 12 positions matching TRBD2. This CDR3 is 16 amino acids long. The V and J ends lost 3 bases and 1 base, in that order; junction bases with no gene match: 1. Germline V CDR1 and CDR2: SGHTA, FQGTGA. In nucleotides, the CDR3 is TGTGCCAGCAGCTTTGGACTAGCGGGATCCTACAATGAGCAGTTCTTC. Its protein is CASSFGLAGSYNEQFF.